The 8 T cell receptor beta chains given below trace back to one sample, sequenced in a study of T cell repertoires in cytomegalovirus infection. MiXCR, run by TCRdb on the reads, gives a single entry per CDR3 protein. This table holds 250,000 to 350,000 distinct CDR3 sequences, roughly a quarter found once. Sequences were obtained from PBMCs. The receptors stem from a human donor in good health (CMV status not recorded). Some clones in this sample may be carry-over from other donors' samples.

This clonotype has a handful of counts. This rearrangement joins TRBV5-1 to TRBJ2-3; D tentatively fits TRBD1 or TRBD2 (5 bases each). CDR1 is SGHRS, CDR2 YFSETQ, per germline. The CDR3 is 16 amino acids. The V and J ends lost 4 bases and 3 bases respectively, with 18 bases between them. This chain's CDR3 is CASSQFTGPRTDTQYF. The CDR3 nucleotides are TGCGCCAGCAGCCAATTCACGGGGCCCCGGACAGATACGCAGTATTTT. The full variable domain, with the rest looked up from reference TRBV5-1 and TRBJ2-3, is KAGVTQTPRYLIKTRGQQVTLSCSPISGHRSVSWYQQTPGQGLQFLFEYFSETQRNKGNFPGRFSGRQFSNSRSEMNVSTLELGDSALYLCASSQFTGPRTDTQYFGPGTRLTVL.

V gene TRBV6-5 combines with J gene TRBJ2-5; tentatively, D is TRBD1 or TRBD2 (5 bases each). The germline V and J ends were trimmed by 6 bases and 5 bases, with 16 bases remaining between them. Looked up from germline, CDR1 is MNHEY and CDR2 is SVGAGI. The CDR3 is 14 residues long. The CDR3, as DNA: TGTGCCAGCAGCGGAAGGGACCCCGCCGAGACCCAGTACTTC. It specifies CASSGRDPAETQYF.

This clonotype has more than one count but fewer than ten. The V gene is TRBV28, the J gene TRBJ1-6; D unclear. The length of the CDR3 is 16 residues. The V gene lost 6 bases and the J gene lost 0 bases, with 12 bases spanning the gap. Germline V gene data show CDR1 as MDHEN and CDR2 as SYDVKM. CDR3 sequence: CASRPRGSSYNSPLHF. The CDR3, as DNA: TGTGCCAGCAGGCCCCGAGGAAGCTCCTATAATTCACCCCTCCACTTT.

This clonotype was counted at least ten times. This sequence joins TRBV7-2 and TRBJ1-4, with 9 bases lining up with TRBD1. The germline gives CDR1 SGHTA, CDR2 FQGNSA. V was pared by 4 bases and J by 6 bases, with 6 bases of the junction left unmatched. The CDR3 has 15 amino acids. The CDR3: CASSSQGAYYEKLFF. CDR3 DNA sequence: TGTGCCAGCAGCTCACAGGGGGCGTATTATGAAAAACTGTTTTTT.

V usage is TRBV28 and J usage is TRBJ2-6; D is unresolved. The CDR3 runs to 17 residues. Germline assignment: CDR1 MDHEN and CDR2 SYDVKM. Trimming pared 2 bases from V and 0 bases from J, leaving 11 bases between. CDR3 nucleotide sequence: TGTGCCAGCAGTTTAGTATCAAGGCTCTCTGGGGCCAACGTCCTGACTTTC. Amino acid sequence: CASSLVSRLSGANVLTF.

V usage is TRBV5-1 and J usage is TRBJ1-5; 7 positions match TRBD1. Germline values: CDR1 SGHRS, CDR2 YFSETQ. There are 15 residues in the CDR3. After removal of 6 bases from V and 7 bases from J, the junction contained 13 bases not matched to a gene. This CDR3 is CASKAGHSQGQPQHF. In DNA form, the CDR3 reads TGCGCCAGCAAAGCCGGACACTCACAGGGGCAGCCCCAGCATTTT.

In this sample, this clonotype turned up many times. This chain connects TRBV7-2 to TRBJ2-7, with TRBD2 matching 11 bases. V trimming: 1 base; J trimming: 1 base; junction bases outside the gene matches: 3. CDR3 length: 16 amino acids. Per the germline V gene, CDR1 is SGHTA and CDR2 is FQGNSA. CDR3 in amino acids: CASSLVPSGRSYEQYF. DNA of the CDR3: TGTGCCAGCAGCTTAGTCCCTAGCGGGAGGTCCTACGAGCAGTACTTC. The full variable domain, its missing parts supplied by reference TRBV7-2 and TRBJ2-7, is GAGVSQSPSNKVTEKGKDVELRCDPISGHTALYWYRQSLGQGLEFLIYFQGNSAPDKSGLPSDRFSAERTGGSVSTLTIQRTQQEDSAVYLCASSLVPSGRSYEQYFGPGTRLTVT.

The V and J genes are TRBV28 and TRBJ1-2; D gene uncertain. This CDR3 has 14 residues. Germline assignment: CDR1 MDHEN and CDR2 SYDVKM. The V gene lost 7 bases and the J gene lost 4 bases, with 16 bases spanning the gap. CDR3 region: CASTTTREAYGYTF. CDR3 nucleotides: TGTGCCAGCACGACGACAAGGGAGGCCTATGGCTACACCTTC.